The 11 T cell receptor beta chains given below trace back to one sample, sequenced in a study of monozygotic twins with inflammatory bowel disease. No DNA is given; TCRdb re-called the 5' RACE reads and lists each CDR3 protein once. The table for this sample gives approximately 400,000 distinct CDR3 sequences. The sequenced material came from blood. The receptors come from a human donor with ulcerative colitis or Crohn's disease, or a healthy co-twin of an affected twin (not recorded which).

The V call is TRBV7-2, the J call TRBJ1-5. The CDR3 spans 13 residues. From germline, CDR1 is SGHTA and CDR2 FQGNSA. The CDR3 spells CASSLRGGGPQHF.

CDR3 sequence reads: CATSDPLVPRQFF. The chain uses TRBV24-1 and TRBJ2-1; TCRdb selects TRBD2, and the lack of DNA leaves this call unchecked. Germline CDR1 is KGHDR and CDR2 is SFDVKD. This CDR3 comprises 13 residues.

CDR3 sequence reads: CSVALRQGREAFF. V gene TRBV29-1 combines with J gene TRBJ1-1; TCRdb returns TRBD1, unconfirmable since there is no DNA. CDR3 length: 13 residues. Germline CDR1 SQVTM, CDR2 ANQGSEA.

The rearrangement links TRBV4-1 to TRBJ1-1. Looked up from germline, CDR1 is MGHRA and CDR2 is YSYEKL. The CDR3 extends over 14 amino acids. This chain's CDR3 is CASSQAGYNTEAFF.

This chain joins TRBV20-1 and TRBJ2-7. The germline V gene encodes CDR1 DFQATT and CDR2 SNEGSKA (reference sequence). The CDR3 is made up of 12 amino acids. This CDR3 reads CSATQLIYEQYF.

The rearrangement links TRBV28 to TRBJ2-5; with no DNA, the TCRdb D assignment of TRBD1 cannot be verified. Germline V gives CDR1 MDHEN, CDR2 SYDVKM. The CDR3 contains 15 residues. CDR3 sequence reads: CASSSLRQGQETQYF.

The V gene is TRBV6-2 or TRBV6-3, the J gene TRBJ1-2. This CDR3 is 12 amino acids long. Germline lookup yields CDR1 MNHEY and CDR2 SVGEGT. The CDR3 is CASSYRVDGYTF.

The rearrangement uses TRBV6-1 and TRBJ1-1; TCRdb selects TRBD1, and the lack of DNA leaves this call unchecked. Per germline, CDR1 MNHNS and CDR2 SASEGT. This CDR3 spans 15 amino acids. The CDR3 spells CASSQLPGQGTEAFF.

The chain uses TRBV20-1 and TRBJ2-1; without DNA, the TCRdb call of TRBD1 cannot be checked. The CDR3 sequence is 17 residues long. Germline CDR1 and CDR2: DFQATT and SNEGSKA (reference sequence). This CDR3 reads CSARGQGSRSSYNEQFF.

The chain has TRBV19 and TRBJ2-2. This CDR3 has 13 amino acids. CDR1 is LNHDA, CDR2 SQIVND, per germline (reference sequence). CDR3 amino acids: CASSIGSLGELFF.

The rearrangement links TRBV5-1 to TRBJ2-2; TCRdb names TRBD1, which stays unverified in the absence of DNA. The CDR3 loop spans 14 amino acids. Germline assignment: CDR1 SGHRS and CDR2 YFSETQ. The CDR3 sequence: CASSRTLDTGELFF.